The TCR beta chain under discussion was sequenced for a study of shared clonotypes between healthy human individuals. General study results and limits: Rarefaction showed that sequencing of sorted subsets was incomplete (despite large depth). Shared clonotypes: approximately 5% naive CD4, 3.5% to 4% naive CD8, about 2.5% memory CD4, more than 0.3% memory CD8.

Each donor was a Caucasian adult residing in Nashville, Tennessee. The germline V gene encodes CDR1 SGHNT and CDR2 YYREEE (reference sequence). V was pared by 4 bases and J by 4 bases, with 3 bases of the junction left unmatched. The CDR3 is made up of 16 amino acids. Over several immunoSEQ plates, each subset's genomic DNA was distributed in even portions. Sequencing was performed with immunoSEQ multiplex PCR; in TCRdb, only in-frame clones are kept and a portion is missing. Counted here are more than 1 million clones, more than 75% occurring once; the ten biggest clones make up approximately 0.5%. About this clone: What it recognizes is unknown.

The TCR comes from a young man in good health. Some clones in this sample may be carry-over from other donors' samples. Sequencing was done on a sample of memory CD4+ T cells from PBMCs. The subset: CD45RA-negative fraction. The chain joins TRBV5-4 to TRBJ2-4; the match to TRBD2 covers 15 bases. The CDR3 DNA reads as TGTGCCAGCAGCCCAGGACTAGCGGGGGGGAAAAACATTCAGTACTTC. The encoded protein is CASSPGLAGGKNIQYF.